The source of this T cell receptor beta chain is a study of T-cell memory formation after mild COVID-19. General study results and limits: While clones contracting from day 15 to 85 were balanced between CD4 and CD8, later expanders leaned CD4+. Cross-reactive memory seemingly joined, as some responding clones were found in pre-infection memory. Contracting clones localized mainly to CM and EM when CD4+ and mainly to EMRA when CD8+.

Germline V CDR1 and CDR2: SNHLY, FYNNEI. V shed 7 bases, J shed 1 base, and the junction held 11 bases outside the gene matches. The CDR3 runs to 16 residues. Comments on this clonotype: Antigen: not known.

TCRalpha and TCRbeta libraries used 5'RACE with constant-segment primers and UMIs. TCRdb passed the 5' RACE reads through MiXCR, listing each CDR3 protein once. The data show about 100,000 distinct CDR3 sequences, with around an eighth seen just once and less than 45% held by the top ten. The chain has TRBV2 and TRBJ2-5; 8 bases align to TRBD2. The source of this sequence is a young man who had mild COVID-19 (a few samples of this study predate the infection). Cell type and time point are not known. Sequencing used PBMCs or a T cell subset sorted from them (not recorded which). CDR3 in DNA: TGTGCCAGCACTATCGGAGCGGGGGACATCCAAGAGACCCAGTACTTC. Its translation: CASTIGAGDIQETQYF.